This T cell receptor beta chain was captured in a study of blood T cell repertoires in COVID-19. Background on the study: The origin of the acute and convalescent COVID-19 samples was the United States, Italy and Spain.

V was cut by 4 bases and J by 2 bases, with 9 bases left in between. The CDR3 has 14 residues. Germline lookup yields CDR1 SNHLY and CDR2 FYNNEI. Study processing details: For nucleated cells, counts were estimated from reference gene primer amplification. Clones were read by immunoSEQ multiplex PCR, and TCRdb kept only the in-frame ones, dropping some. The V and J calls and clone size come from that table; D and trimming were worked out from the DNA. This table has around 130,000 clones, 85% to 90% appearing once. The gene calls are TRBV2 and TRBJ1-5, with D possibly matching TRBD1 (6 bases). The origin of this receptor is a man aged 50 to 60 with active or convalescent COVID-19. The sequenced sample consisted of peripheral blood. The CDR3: CASSGQVGNQPQHF. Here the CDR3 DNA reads TGTGCCAGCAGTGGACAGGTGGGCAATCAGCCCCAGCATTTT.